Below, one T cell receptor beta chain is given with its context. These data originate in a study of blood T cell repertoires in COVID-19. Overall study: Whether acute or convalescent, the COVID-19 samples came from the United States, Italy and Spain. Sample material is recorded as cDNA or gDNA derived from T cells, B-cell-depleted T cells, or PBMCs.

In the original analysis: Reference gene primers were amplified, and this amplification served to estimate nucleated cell counts. Produced via immunoSEQ multiplex PCR; TCRdb's table is partial and in-frame only. V, J and clone size were drawn from that table, and D and trimming were deduced from the DNA. Of around 110,000 clones listed, approximately 89% are singletons. J gave up 9 bases and V 5 bases, and 13 bases lay outside the gene matches. From germline, CDR1 is SEHNR and CDR2 FQNEAQ (reference sequence). This CDR3 spans 15 amino acids. Sequencing was performed on peripheral blood. This receptor was identified in a man aged 45-65 years with active or convalescent COVID-19. The chain carries TRBV7-9 and TRBJ1-1; 9 bases agree with TRBD1. In DNA form, the CDR3 reads TGTGCCAGCAGCAAGTTCAGGACAGGGGTAACACAAGCTTTCTTT. Translating it yields CASSKFRTGVTQAFF.